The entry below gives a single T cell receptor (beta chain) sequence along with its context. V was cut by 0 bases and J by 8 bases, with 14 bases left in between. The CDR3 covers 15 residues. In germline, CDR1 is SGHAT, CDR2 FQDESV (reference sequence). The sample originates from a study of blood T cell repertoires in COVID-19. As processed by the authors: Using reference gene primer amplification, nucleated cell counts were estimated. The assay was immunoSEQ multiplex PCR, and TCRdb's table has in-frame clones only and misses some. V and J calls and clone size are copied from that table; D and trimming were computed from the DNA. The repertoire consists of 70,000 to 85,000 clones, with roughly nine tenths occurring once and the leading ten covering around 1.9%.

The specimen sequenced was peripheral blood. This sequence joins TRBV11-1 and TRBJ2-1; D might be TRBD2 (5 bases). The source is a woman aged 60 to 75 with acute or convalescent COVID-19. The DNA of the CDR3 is TGTGCCAGCAGCTTAGCGGACTGGAAGATCGATGAGCAGTTCTTC. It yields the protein CASSLADWKIDEQFF.